The table lists the clone carrying this T cell receptor beta chain with a few counts. Its matching antigen is unknown. The sample belongs to a study of beta chain features in type 1 diabetes. Study conclusions and caveats: Reduced insertions and increased deletions marked VDJ junctions in type 1 diabetes patients. Researchers caution that PCR might favor shorter templates, equally among patients and controls. No resolution was reached here on whether HLA type influences TCRB rearrangement.

Germline-derived CDR1 and CDR2 are SEHNR and FQNEAQ (reference sequence). Trimming shortened V by 2 bases and J by 5 bases, and 12 bases separated the two germline ends. The CDR3 has 14 amino acids. Reverse transcription of all isolated RNA meant that expressed TCRB transcripts were sequenced. Clones were sequenced by immunoSEQ multiplex PCR, and TCRdb holds only the in-frame ones, with some missing. The sample holds 140,000 to 150,000 clones, roughly 50% seen once. The sample was Tregs from blood. V is TRBV7-9 and J is TRBJ1-2, with a tentative D call TRBD1 (6 bases). The origin of this receptor is a young man in good health. CDR3 sequence: CASSLIGRGYGYTF. The DNA of the CDR3 is TGTGCCAGCAGCTTAATTGGCAGGGGATATGGCTACACCTTC.